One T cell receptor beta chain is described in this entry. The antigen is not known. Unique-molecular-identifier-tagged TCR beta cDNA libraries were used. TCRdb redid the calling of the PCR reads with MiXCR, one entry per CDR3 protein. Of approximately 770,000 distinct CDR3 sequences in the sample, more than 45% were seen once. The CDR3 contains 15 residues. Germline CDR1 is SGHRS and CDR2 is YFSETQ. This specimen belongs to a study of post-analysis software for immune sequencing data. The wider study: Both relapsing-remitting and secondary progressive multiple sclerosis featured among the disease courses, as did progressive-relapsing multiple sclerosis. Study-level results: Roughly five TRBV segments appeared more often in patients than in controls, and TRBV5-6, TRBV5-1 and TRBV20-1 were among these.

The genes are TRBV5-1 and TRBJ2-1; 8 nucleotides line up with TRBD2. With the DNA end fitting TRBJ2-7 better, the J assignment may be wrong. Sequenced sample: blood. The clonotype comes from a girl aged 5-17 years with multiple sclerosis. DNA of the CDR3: TGCGCCAGCAGCGGGCCGGGACTAGGTAGCAATGAGCAGTACTTC. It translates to CASSGPGLGSNEQYF.